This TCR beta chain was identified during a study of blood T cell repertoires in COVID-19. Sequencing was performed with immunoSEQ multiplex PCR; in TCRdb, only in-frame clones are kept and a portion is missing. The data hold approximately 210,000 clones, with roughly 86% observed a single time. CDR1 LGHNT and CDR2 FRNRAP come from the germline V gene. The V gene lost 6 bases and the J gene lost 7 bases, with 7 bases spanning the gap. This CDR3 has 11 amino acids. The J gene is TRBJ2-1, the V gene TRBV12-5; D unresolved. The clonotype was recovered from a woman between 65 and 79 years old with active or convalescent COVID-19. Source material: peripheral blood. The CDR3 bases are TGTGCTAGTGGCCCAGGTAATGAGCAGTTCTTC. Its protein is CASGPGNEQFF.